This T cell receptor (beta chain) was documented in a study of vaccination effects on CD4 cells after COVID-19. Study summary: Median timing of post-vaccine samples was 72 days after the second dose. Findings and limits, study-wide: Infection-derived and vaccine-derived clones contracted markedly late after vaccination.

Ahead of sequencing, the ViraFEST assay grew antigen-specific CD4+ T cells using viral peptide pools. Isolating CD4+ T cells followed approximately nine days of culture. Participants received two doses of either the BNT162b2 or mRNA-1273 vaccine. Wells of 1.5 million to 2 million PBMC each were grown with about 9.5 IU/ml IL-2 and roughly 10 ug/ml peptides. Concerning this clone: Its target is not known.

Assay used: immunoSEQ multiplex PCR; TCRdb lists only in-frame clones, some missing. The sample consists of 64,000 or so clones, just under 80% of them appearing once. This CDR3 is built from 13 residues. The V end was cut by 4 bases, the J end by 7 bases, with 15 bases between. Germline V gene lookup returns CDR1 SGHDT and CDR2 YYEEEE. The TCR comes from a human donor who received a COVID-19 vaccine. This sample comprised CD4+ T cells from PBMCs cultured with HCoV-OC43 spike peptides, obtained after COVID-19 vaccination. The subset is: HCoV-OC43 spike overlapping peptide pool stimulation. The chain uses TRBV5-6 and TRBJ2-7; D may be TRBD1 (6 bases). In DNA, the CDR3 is TGTGCCAGCAGCAATACGGGGCAGGGGGAGCAGTACGTC. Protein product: CASSNTGQGEQYV.